These 21 T cell receptor beta chains originate from one sample sequenced in a study of cytomegalovirus exposure and HLA in healthy donors. The PCR contained 60 Vbeta and 13 Jbeta primers. Produced via immunoSEQ multiplex PCR; TCRdb's table is partial and in-frame only. There are 150,000 to 200,000 clones in the sample; 65% to 85% occur only once, and 1.3% lies in the top ten. The material sequenced was PBMCs. Every receptor here comes from a man aged 50-59 years in good health and CMV-seropositive.

The chain carries TRBV28 and TRBJ1-1; TRBD1 might be the D (6 bases). V lost 6 bases to trimming and J lost 6 bases, with 17 bases between them. The CDR3 has 14 amino acids. Germline V gives CDR1 MDHEN, CDR2 SYDVKM. CDR3 sequence (DNA): TGTGCCAGCAGGTCCCAGGGGCGCAGGGCTGAAGCTTTCTTT. This gives the protein CASRSQGRRAEAFF.

Turning to this clone: At one end the junction does not follow the germline gene, possibly because of a read error. This chain connects TRBV5-1 to TRBJ2-2, with a weak D call TRBD1 (5 bases). CDR1 SGHRS and CDR2 YFSETQ come from the germline V gene. This CDR3 has 15 amino acids. CDR3 coding DNA: TGCGCCAGCAGCCCCAGCGAGACAGACACCCGGGAGCTGTTTTTT. As protein: CASSPSETDTRELFF. Together with reference TRBV5-1 and TRBJ2-2, the CDR3 gives the full variable domain: KAGVTQTPRYLIKTRGQQVTLSCSPISGHRSVSWYQQTPGQGLQFLFEYFSETQRNKGNFPGRFSGRQFSNSRSEMNVSTLELGDSALYLCASSPSETDTRELFFGEGSRLTVL.

The chain combines TRBV5-5 with TRBJ1-1, with 10 nucleotides matching TRBD1. Trimming removed 3 bases from V and 1 base from J; junction bases left unmatched: 3. CDR1 is SGHKS and CDR2 is YYEKEE in the germline V gene (reference sequence). The CDR3 covers 15 residues. CDR3 in amino acids: CASSSDRGPNTEAFF. For the CDR3, the DNA is TGTGCCAGCAGCTCAGACAGGGGGCCGAACACTGAAGCTTTCTTT.

This chain uses TRBV7-2 with TRBJ2-5, with TRBD2 identical over 14 bases. The V and J ends lost 2 bases and 4 bases, in that order; junction bases with no gene match: 6. Germline V CDR1 and CDR2: SGHTA, FQGNSA. The CDR3 totals 17 residues. CDR3 sequence (DNA): TGTGCCAGCAGCTTAACCGGGACTAGCGGGGGCAGAGAGACCCAGTACTTC. Its protein is CASSLTGTSGGRETQYF.

Notes on this clone: Other nucleotide sequences from this sample produce the same CDR3. V usage is TRBV20-1 and J usage is TRBJ1-4; 10 bases map to TRBD1. This CDR3 has 11 amino acids. V was pared by 6 bases and J by 13 bases, with 5 bases of the junction left unmatched. Per germline, CDR1 DFQATT and CDR2 SNEGSKA (reference sequence). This chain's CDR3 is CSARGQGSLFF. CDR3 nucleotides: TGCAGTGCCCGGGGACAGGGGTCACTGTTTTTT.

V gene TRBV28 combines with J gene TRBJ2-2; tentative D call: TRBD2 (6 bases). V lost 10 bases, J lost 2 bases, and 17 bases lay in between. Looked up from germline, CDR1 is MDHEN and CDR2 is SYDVKM. The CDR3 loop spans 15 amino acids. DNA for the CDR3: TGTGCCATCCGATCGGCGGGGACCAACACCGGGGAGCTGTTTTTT. This codes for CAIRSAGTNTGELFF.

The chain carries TRBV7-8 and TRBJ1-5; 7 positions agree with TRBD1. The CDR3 is made up of 16 amino acids. Germline CDR1 reads SGHVS; CDR2 reads FQNEAQ. With V trimmed by 3 bases and J by 2 bases, 7 bases remained unmatched. The CDR3 nucleotides read TGTGCCAGCAGCTTGATTTCCGGGACAGGCAATCAGCCCCAGCATTTT. It yields the protein CASSLISGTGNQPQHF. Variable domain in full (rest from reference TRBV7-8 and TRBJ1-5): GAGVSQSPRYKVAKRGQDVALRCDPISGHVSLFWYQQALGQGPEFLTYFQNEAQLDKSGLPSDRFFAERPEGSVSTLKIQRTQQEDSAVYLCASSLISGTGNQPQHFGDGTRLSIL.

This rearrangement joins TRBV4-2 to TRBJ2-7, with 10 bases lining up with TRBD2. V dropped 0 bases and J dropped 0; count of bases not matched to a gene: 11. The CDR3 loop spans 19 amino acids. Germline V gene data show CDR1 as LGHNA and CDR2 as YNFKEQ. The CDR3 sequence: CASSQEWGSGGSSSYEQYF. The CDR3 region has the DNA TGTGCCAGCAGCCAAGAGTGGGGTAGCGGGGGGTCTAGCTCCTACGAGCAGTACTTC.

This clone was seen a handful of times. The rearrangement joins TRBV25-1 to TRBJ2-7, with 8 bases lining up with TRBD2. This CDR3 region has 13 residues. CDR1 and CDR2 (germline): MGHDK, SYGVNS. J was trimmed by 4 bases and V by 11 bases; bases with no gene match: 10. The DNA for the CDR3 is TGTGCCTCGGGAGGGACACTAGTTTACGAGCAGTACTTC. Residues: CASGGTLVYEQYF.

The V call is TRBV28, the J call TRBJ1-5, with a tentative D call TRBD1 (5 bases). The V gene's germline CDR1 is MDHEN and CDR2 SYDVKM. V lost 3 bases to trimming and J lost 9 bases, with 18 bases between them. This CDR3 has 15 residues. CDR3 in DNA: TGTGCCAGCAGTTTTAACGGGGACTCTGTTCTGCCCCAGCATTTT. This sequence encodes CASSFNGDSVLPQHF.

The sample holds a few counts of this clone. The chain links TRBV28 to TRBJ2-5, with a weak D call TRBD2 (7 bases). With 7 bases removed from V and 0 bases from J, the gap between germline ends came to 15 bases. CDR1 MDHEN and CDR2 SYDVKM come from the germline V gene. The CDR3 totals 15 residues. CDR3 sequence (DNA): TGTGCCAGCACCCCTCGGGGGGCTTACCAAGAGACCCAGTACTTC. It specifies CASTPRGAYQETQYF.

This chain uses TRBV4-1 with TRBJ2-3; perhaps TRBD2 as D (6 bases). Germline V gives CDR1 MGHRA, CDR2 YSYEKL. The CDR3 has 12 amino acids. V was trimmed by 1 base and J by 8 bases, leaving 7 bases between them. This chain's CDR3 is CASSQAGGTQYF. The CDR3, as DNA: TGCGCCAGCAGCCAAGCCGGGGGTACGCAGTATTTT.

The chain employs TRBV27 and TRBJ2-2; D is ambiguous. V lost 3 bases and J 2 bases, leaving 4 bases between the germline ends. The CDR3 contains 13 residues. CDR1 and CDR2 (germline): MNHEY, SMNVEV (reference sequence). The CDR3 region has the DNA TGTGCCAGCAGTTTTCCTAACACCGGGGAGCTGTTTTTT. This gives the protein CASSFPNTGELFF.

This chain links TRBV5-4 with TRBJ2-3; D call uncertain. This CDR3 has 15 amino acids. Germline CDR1 reads SGHNT; CDR2 reads YYREEE (reference sequence). V lost 2 bases and J lost 6, with 16 bases in between. The CDR3 loop reads CASSFAQYRRDTQYF. CDR3 nucleotide sequence: TGTGCCAGCAGCTTTGCGCAGTATCGCAGGGATACGCAGTATTTT.

The chain links TRBV13 to TRBJ2-1; the match to TRBD2 covers 8 bases. The germline CDR1 and CDR2 sequences are PRHDT and FYEKMQ (reference sequence). Unmatched junction bases numbered 13, after V lost 5 bases and J lost 7 bases. The CDR3 runs to 16 residues. CDR3 residues: CASSPRVAGLGNEQFF. The CDR3 region has the DNA TGTGCCAGCAGCCCTCGGGTAGCGGGGTTGGGGAATGAGCAGTTCTTC.

This chain joins TRBV7-9 and TRBJ2-7; D might be TRBD1 (6 bases). CDR3 size: 14 residues. V was pared by 4 bases and J by 1 base, with 11 bases between. Per germline, CDR1 SEHNR and CDR2 FQNEAQ (reference sequence). CDR3 sequence (DNA): TGTGCCAGCAGCTATACACAGGGATCCTACGAGCAGTACTTC. Translation: CASSYTQGSYEQYF. The full variable domain, completed using reference TRBV7-9 and TRBJ2-7, is DTGVSQNPRHKITKRGQNVTFRCDPISEHNRLYWYRQTLGQGPEFLTYFQNEAQLEKSRLLSDRFSAERPKGSFSTLEIQRTEQGDSAMYLCASSYTQGSYEQYFGPGTRLTVT.

V usage is TRBV5-1 and J usage is TRBJ2-4, with D hard to call. This CDR3 is built from 14 residues. Trimming removed 0 bases at V and 0 bases at J, with 4 bases between. Germline V lookup: CDR1 SGHRS, CDR2 YFSETQ. CDR3 nucleotides: TGCGCCAGCAGCTTGGGACTAGCCAAAAACATTCAGTACTTC. Protein: CASSLGLAKNIQYF.

The genes are TRBV6-5 and TRBJ1-6; TRBD1 agrees at 10 bases. The CDR3 has 15 residues. V gave up 6 bases and J gave up 7 bases; unmatched junction bases: 6. Germline V gives CDR1 MNHEY, CDR2 SVGAGI. The CDR3 bases are TGTGCCAGCAGATCGACAGGGGGCCAGAATTCACCCCTCCACTTT. Its translation: CASRSTGGQNSPLHF.

This clone has a single count. The V gene is TRBV28, the J gene TRBJ2-3; TRBD1 aligns across 8 bases. V shed 6 bases and J 2 bases; nucleotides not matched to a gene: 10. CDR3 length: 16 residues. Per the germline V gene, CDR1 is MDHEN and CDR2 is SYDVKM. The CDR3 here is CASRPRDRWDTDTQYF. Here the CDR3 DNA reads TGTGCCAGCAGGCCCCGGGACAGGTGGGACACAGATACGCAGTATTTT.

This clone occurred a few times. This sequence joins TRBV5-1 and TRBJ1-2, with 8 positions matching TRBD1. V shed 7 bases, J shed 0 bases, and the junction held 8 bases outside the gene matches. CDR3 length: 15 amino acids. CDR1 is SGHRS and CDR2 is YFSETQ in the germline V gene. For the CDR3, the DNA is TGCGCCAGCCGGACAGGGACATACCCTAACTATGGCTACACCTTC. Translation gives CASRTGTYPNYGYTF.

The J gene is TRBJ2-3, the V gene TRBV4-2; D gene unclear. The V gene lost 0 bases and the J gene lost 0 bases, with 13 bases spanning the gap. Germline V gene sequence: CDR1 LGHNA, CDR2 YNFKEQ. CDR3 length: 17 amino acids. This CDR3 is CASSQDLAGSSTDTQYF. The CDR3 DNA reads TGTGCCAGCAGCCAAGATCTCGCAGGATCTAGCACAGATACGCAGTATTTT.